These 27 T cell receptor beta chains came from one sample sequenced in a study of T cell responses to AZD1222 COVID-19 vaccine. This table comes from immunoSEQ multiplex PCR, and its TCRdb copy is limited to in-frame clones, with some not included. The profile shows 90,000 or so clones, 80% to 90% of them singletons. The sequencing here drew on peripheral blood, taken on day 0 of AZD1222 vaccination. These receptors all come from an adult in good health.

The V and J genes are TRBV9 and TRBJ2-2; D might be TRBD2 (6 bases). CDR3 length equals 15 residues. Germline V lookup: CDR1 SGDLS, CDR2 YYNGEE. V gave up 2 bases and J gave up 4 bases, with 12 bases separating them. The CDR3 loop is CASSVGPGGTGELFF. In nucleotides, the CDR3 is TGTGCCAGCAGCGTCGGACCCGGGGGCACCGGGGAGCTGTTTTTT.

The chain has TRBV5-1 and TRBJ1-2; D gene unclear. The CDR3 loop spans 14 amino acids. Germline values: CDR1 SGHRS, CDR2 YFSETQ. Trimming shortened V by 3 bases and J by 4 bases, and 13 bases separated the two germline ends. Here the CDR3 DNA reads TGCGCCAGCAGCTCTTTCCCGGGCCCCTATGGCTACACCTTC. This gives the protein CASSSFPGPYGYTF.

The V and J genes are TRBV28 and TRBJ1-5; 7 bases align to TRBD1. Germline V CDR1 and CDR2: MDHEN, SYDVKM. V shed 6 bases and J 3 bases; nucleotides not matched to a gene: 5. The CDR3 spans 14 residues. CDR3 sequence reads: CASRWGQTNQPQHF. In nucleotides, the CDR3 is TGTGCCAGCAGGTGGGGACAGACCAATCAGCCCCAGCATTTT.

The chain uses TRBV19 and TRBJ2-2, with 9 bases fitting TRBD2. The CDR3 extends over 16 amino acids. CDR1 LNHDA and CDR2 SQIVND come from the germline V gene (reference sequence). V dropped 5 bases and J dropped 1; count of bases not matched to a gene: 5. The CDR3 nucleotides read TGTGCCAGTAGTGCTAGTAGCGGGAGGAACACCGGGGAGCTGTTTTTT. This translates into CASSASSGRNTGELFF.

V usage is TRBV19 and J usage is TRBJ2-1; 9 bases align to TRBD2. Germline trimming cut 3 bases from V and 5 bases from J; bases unmatched to any gene: 2. Germline V gives CDR1 LNHDA, CDR2 SQIVND (reference sequence). The CDR3 contains 14 residues. The CDR3 nucleotides are TGTGCCAGTAGTATCAGCGGGAGGAACAATGAGCAGTTCTTC. It translates to CASSISGRNNEQFF.

J is TRBJ1-2 and V is TRBV14, with D unclear. The CDR3 sequence is 13 residues long. The germline gives CDR1 SGHDN, CDR2 FVKESK. Trimming removed 4 bases from V and 7 bases from J, with 13 bases in between. The CDR3 spells CASSPGPLSGYTF. In DNA form, the CDR3 reads TGTGCCAGCAGCCCAGGTCCCTTAAGTGGCTACACCTTC. Drawing the rest from reference TRBV14 and TRBJ1-2, the complete variable domain is EAGVTQFPSHSVIEKGQTVTLRCDPISGHDNLYWYRRVMGKEIKFLLHFVKESKQDESGMPNNRFLAERTGGTYSTLKVQPAELEDSGVYFCASSPGPLSGYTFGSGTRLTVV.

The V gene is TRBV10-3, the J gene TRBJ1-3; tentative D call: TRBD1 (5 bases). The CDR3 covers 16 residues. CDR1 and CDR2 from the germline V gene are ENHRY and SYGVKD. Trimming left V 1 base short and J 0 bases short, with 10 bases between. The CDR3 DNA reads as TGTGCCATCAGTGAGTGGGGCCTAGACTCTGGAAACACCATATATTTT. Protein product: CAISEWGLDSGNTIYF.

This chain uses TRBV11-2 with TRBJ1-2; D possibly corresponds to TRBD1 (6 bases). The V gene's germline CDR1 is SGHAT and CDR2 FQNNGV. V gave up 5 bases and J gave up 6 bases, with 10 bases separating them. The CDR3 is 12 amino acids. CDR3 sequence reads: CASSRNRDGYTF. Written as DNA, the CDR3 is TGTGCCAGCAGCCGGAACAGGGATGGCTACACCTTC.

Only one count was recorded for this clone. V gene TRBV3-1 (or the pseudogene TRBV3-2) combines with J gene TRBJ1-1; D is unclear. CDR1 and CDR2 from the germline V gene are LGHDT and YNNKEL (reference sequence). Trimming took off 1 base at V and 8 bases at J, with 14 bases between the two ends. The CDR3 has 14 amino acids. CDR3 sequence reads: CASSQGPRSGEAFF. For the CDR3, the DNA is TGTGCCAGCAGCCAAGGACCTAGGTCGGGGGAAGCTTTCTTT.

The chain carries TRBV5-1 and TRBJ2-1, with a tentative D call TRBD2 (6 bases). CDR1 SGHRS and CDR2 YFSETQ come from the germline V gene. The CDR3 length is 15 residues. V was pared by 3 bases and J by 6 bases, with 16 bases between. The CDR3: CASSSQAGIGNEQFF. The CDR3 DNA sequence: TGCGCCAGCAGCTCCCAGGCGGGGATAGGCAATGAGCAGTTCTTC.

The J gene is TRBJ1-4, the V gene TRBV30; TRBD1 might be the D (5 bases). Trimming removed 0 bases from V and 7 bases from J, with 15 bases in between. Germline CDR1 and CDR2: GTSNPN and SVGIG (reference sequence). This CDR3 is built from 15 residues. CDR3 amino acids: CAWSVGGTVGEKLFF. CDR3 nucleotides: TGTGCCTGGAGTGTTGGAGGGACGGTCGGTGAAAAACTGTTTTTT.

J is TRBJ2-3 and V is TRBV25-1; the D is unclear. The CDR3 runs to 11 residues. Germline lookup yields CDR1 MGHDK and CDR2 SYGVNS. Trimming took 3 bases from V and 5 from J, leaving 3 bases between them. CDR3 residues: CASSDRDTQYF. CDR3 nucleotide sequence: TGTGCCAGCAGTGATAGAGATACGCAGTATTTT. Variable domain in full (rest from reference TRBV25-1 and TRBJ2-3): EADIYQTPRYLVIGTGKKITLECSQTMGHDKMYWYQQDPGMELHLIHYSYGVNSTEKGDLSSESTVSRIRTEHFPLTLESARPSHTSQYLCASSDRDTQYFGPGTRLTVL.

The V and J genes are TRBV2 and TRBJ1-6; D remains unclear. Trimming took 5 bases from V and 0 from J, leaving 11 bases between them. This CDR3 has 16 amino acids. CDR1 is SNHLY and CDR2 is FYNNEI in the germline V gene. This CDR3 reads CASSKLPSSYNSPLHF. CDR3 nucleotide sequence: TGTGCCAGCAGTAAACTTCCGAGCTCCTATAATTCACCCCTCCACTTT.

V and J are TRBV7-9 and TRBJ1-1; weak D call: TRBD1 (5 bases). The CDR3 contains 16 residues. Trimming left V 0 bases short and J 5 bases short, with 16 bases between. Germline CDR1 is SEHNR and CDR2 is FQNEAQ (reference sequence). The CDR3 nucleotides read TGTGCCAGCAGCTTAGCACGGGACGTAAAAGGGACTGAAGCTTTCTTT. It encodes CASSLARDVKGTEAFF. Together with reference TRBV7-9 and TRBJ1-1, the CDR3 gives the full variable domain: DTGVSQNPRHKITKRGQNVTFRCDPISEHNRLYWYRQTLGQGPEFLTYFQNEAQLEKSRLLSDRFSAERPKGSFSTLEIQRTEQGDSAMYLCASSLARDVKGTEAFFGQGTRLTVV.

The rearrangement joins TRBV9 to TRBJ1-3; weak D call: TRBD1 (5 bases). Germline V gene sequence: CDR1 SGDLS, CDR2 YYNGEE. The CDR3 runs to 14 residues. V gave up 3 bases and J gave up 2 bases, with 9 bases separating them. The CDR3 loop reads CASSGGSPGNTIYF. In nucleotides, the CDR3 is TGTGCCAGCAGCGGGGGGTCTCCTGGAAACACCATATATTTT.

This clone was recorded only once. The chain links TRBV7-9 to TRBJ2-1; 11 nucleotides align to TRBD2. Unmatched junction bases numbered 3, after V lost 3 bases and J lost 5 bases. This CDR3 region has 15 residues. Germline CDR1 and CDR2: SEHNR and FQNEAQ (reference sequence). The CDR3, as DNA: TGTGCCAGCAGCTTCACTAGCGGGAGCCACAATGAGCAGTTCTTC. As protein: CASSFTSGSHNEQFF.

V is TRBV7-2 and J is TRBJ1-1; D call uncertain. V lost 4 bases, J lost 2 bases, and 11 bases lay in between. CDR3 length equals 14 residues. Germline V CDR1 and CDR2: SGHTA, FQGNSA. The chain's CDR3 is CASSSLPGNTEAFF. In DNA, the CDR3 is TGTGCCAGCAGCTCCCTGCCGGGAAACACTGAAGCTTTCTTT.

The rearrangement links TRBV7-9 to TRBJ1-5, with a possible D match to TRBD1 (5 bases). Germline CDR1 is SEHNR and CDR2 is FQNEAQ (reference sequence). CDR3 length: 16 residues. The V and J ends lost 1 base and 1 base respectively, with 11 bases between them. The CDR3 reads CASSLGAGSSNQPQHF. CDR3 sequence (DNA): TGTGCCAGCAGCTTAGGGGCAGGGTCGAGCAATCAGCCCCAGCATTTT.

This clone appeared once. The chain recombines TRBV28 with TRBJ2-5; 9 nucleotides line up with TRBD1. The ends lost 6 bases at V and 3 bases at J; junction bases unmatched: 8. Per the germline V gene, CDR1 is MDHEN and CDR2 is SYDVKM. This CDR3 has 15 amino acids. CDR3 sequence reads: CASRPSTGGKETQYF. The CDR3 region has the DNA TGTGCCAGCAGGCCCTCGACAGGGGGGAAAGAGACCCAGTACTTC. Full variable domain (missing parts from reference TRBV28 and TRBJ2-5): DVKVTQSSRYLVKRTGEKVFLECVQDMDHENMFWYRQDPGLGLRLIYFSYDVKMKEKGDIPEGYSVSREKKERFSLILESASTNQTSMYLCASRPSTGGKETQYFGPGTRLLVL.

This rearrangement joins TRBV19 to TRBJ2-1, with 10 bases fitting TRBD2. Germline values: CDR1 LNHDA, CDR2 SQIVND (reference sequence). CDR3 length: 15 residues. V dropped 7 bases and J dropped 3; count of bases not matched to a gene: 6. The CDR3 sequence: CASTPSGRDYNEQFF. The CDR3 nucleotides read TGTGCCAGTACCCCAAGCGGGAGGGACTACAATGAGCAGTTCTTC.

V usage is TRBV2 and J usage is TRBJ1-1, with a possible D match to TRBD1 (5 bases). The CDR3 has 13 residues. Germline loops: CDR1 SNHLY, CDR2 FYNNEI. V was shortened by 8 bases and J by 1 base, with 11 bases between the two germline ends. CDR3 loop: CASGRQSNTEAFF. The CDR3 bases are TGTGCCAGCGGTAGACAGTCGAACACTGAAGCTTTCTTT.

The V and J genes are TRBV24-1 and TRBJ2-2; TRBD1 matches 8 bases. The CDR3 extends over 16 amino acids. The V segment lost 2 bases and the J segment 4 bases; nucleotides outside the gene matches: 5. The germline V gene encodes CDR1 KGHDR and CDR2 SFDVKD. The CDR3 DNA sequence: TGTGCCACCAGTGATTCAGGGGGCGCGAGCACCGGGGAGCTGTTTTTT. Translation gives CATSDSGGASTGELFF.

The chain carries TRBV7-2 and TRBJ1-4; a weak D match, TRBD1 (6 bases). Germline V gene lookup returns CDR1 SGHTA and CDR2 FQGNSA. V was pared by 2 bases and J by 3 bases, with 7 bases between. The CDR3 is 14 residues long. The CDR3 spells CASSLQGSNEKLFF. CDR3 in DNA: TGTGCCAGCAGCTTACAGGGGTCTAATGAAAAACTGTTTTTT.

The V gene is TRBV11-3, the J gene TRBJ2-1, with unresolved D. In germline, CDR1 is SGHNT, CDR2 YENEEA. CDR3 length: 14 residues. The V end was cut by 0 bases, the J end by 4 bases, with 7 bases between. The CDR3 sequence: CASSLDLEYNEQFF. The CDR3 DNA reads as TGTGCCAGCAGCTTAGATCTTGAATACAATGAGCAGTTCTTC. Full variable domain (rest looked up from reference TRBV11-3 and TRBJ2-1): EAGVVQSPRYKIIEKKQPVAFWCNPISGHNTLYWYLQNLGQGPELLIRYENEEAVDDSQLPKDRFSAERLKGVDSTLKIQPAELGDSAVYLCASSLDLEYNEQFFGPGTRLTVL.

This clone has a handful of counts. CDR3 DNA sequence: TGTGCCAGCAGTGAATTCAGGGGCTTTAATGAAAAACTGTTTTTT. This gives the protein CASSEFRGFNEKLFF. This sequence joins TRBV25-1 and TRBJ1-4; possible D gene TRBD1, 6 bases. The ends were cut back, 1 base at V and 4 bases at J, with 10 bases in the middle. The CDR3 spans 15 residues. Germline values: CDR1 MGHDK, CDR2 SYGVNS.

The chain is built from TRBV6-7 and TRBJ2-1; 7 bases match TRBD2. TRBV6-7 carries the ORF label, with uncertain function. This CDR3 comprises 13 residues. V trimming: 2 bases; J trimming: 15 bases; junction bases outside the gene matches: 10. CDR3 protein: CASSYPPSGGWFF. CDR3 in DNA: TGTGCCAGCAGTTACCCGCCCTCGGGGGGTTGGTTCTTC.

The gene calls are TRBV29-1 and TRBJ1-1; 7 nucleotides match TRBD1. Germline CDR1 and CDR2: SQVTM and ANQGSEA. This CDR3 has 13 amino acids. Trimming cost V 7 bases and J 3 bases; bases outside gene matches: 8. CDR3: CSAKTGRDTEAFF. The CDR3 DNA reads TGCAGCGCAAAGACAGGGAGGGACACTGAAGCTTTCTTT.